This TCR beta chain was retrieved from a study of blood T cell repertoires in COVID-19. About the research overall: Samples came from the United States, Italy and Spain, spanning acute and convalescent COVID-19. Sources were T cells, B-cell-depleted T cells, or PBMCs; the material itself was cDNA or gDNA.

How the authors handled the data: By means of reference gene primer amplification, nucleated cell counts were estimated. Produced via immunoSEQ multiplex PCR; TCRdb's table is partial and in-frame only. V, J and clone size derive from that table, while D and trimming were established from the DNA sequence. This repertoire shows about 73,000 clones, roughly four fifths found once; its top ten account for about 6%. The germline V gene encodes CDR1 SGDLS and CDR2 YYNGEE. Trimming cost V 0 bases and J 9 bases, with 13 bases left between them. The CDR3 has 13 amino acids. V usage is TRBV9 and J usage is TRBJ2-7; perhaps TRBD1 as D (5 bases). The specimen was peripheral blood. The TCR sequence derives from a woman aged 55-75 years with acute or convalescent COVID-19. The CDR3 DNA reads TGTGCCAGCAGCGTAGGGTCGAAGGGGCGGCAGTACTTC. It codes for CASSVGSKGRQYF.